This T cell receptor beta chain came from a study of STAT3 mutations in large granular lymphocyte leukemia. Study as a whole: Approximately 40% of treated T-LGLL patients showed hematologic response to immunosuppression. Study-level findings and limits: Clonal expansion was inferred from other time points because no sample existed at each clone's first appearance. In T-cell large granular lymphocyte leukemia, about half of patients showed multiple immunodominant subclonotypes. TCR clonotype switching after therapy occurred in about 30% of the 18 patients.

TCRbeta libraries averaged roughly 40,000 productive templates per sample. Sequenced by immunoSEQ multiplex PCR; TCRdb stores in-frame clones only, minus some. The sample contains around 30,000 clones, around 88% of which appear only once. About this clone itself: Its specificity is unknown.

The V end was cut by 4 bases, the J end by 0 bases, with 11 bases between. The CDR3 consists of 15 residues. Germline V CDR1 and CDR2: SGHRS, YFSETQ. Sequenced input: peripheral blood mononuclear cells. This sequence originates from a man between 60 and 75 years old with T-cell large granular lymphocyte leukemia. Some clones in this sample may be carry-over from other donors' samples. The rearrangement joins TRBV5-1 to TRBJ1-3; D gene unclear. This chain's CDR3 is CASSDPQSSGNTIYF. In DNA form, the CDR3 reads TGCGCCAGCAGCGACCCACAGAGCTCTGGAAACACCATATATTTT.